Listed below are T cell receptor beta chains from one sample, sequenced in a study of OX40 agonist ivuxolimab in advanced cancers. Produced via immunoSEQ multiplex PCR; TCRdb's table is partial and in-frame only. The sample yields about 45,000 clones, about four fifths seen once. This sample comprised CD4+ or CD8+ T cells sorted from blood, obtained in a trial of the OX40 agonist ivuxolimab. Receptors were obtained from an adult with an advanced solid tumor such as melanoma, head and neck, liver or kidney cancer. CDR3s include the opening cysteine and the closing phenylalanine or tryptophan. A D gene is named only where the DNA matches it firmly. Where a row states a size, it is once, few, many or the class of an expanded clone; other rows omit it.

>.|TRBJ2-7|.|TRBV28
CASSSDSYEQYF
TGTGCCAGCAGCTCCGACAGCTACGAGCAGTACTTC
>.|TRBJ2-1|.|TRBV28
CASSLSSSSYNEQFF
TGTGCCAGCAGTTTATCTAGTAGCTCCTACAATGAGCAGTTCTTC
>TRBD2|TRBJ2-5|.|TRBV28
CASRTSGSFETQYF
TGTGCCAGCAGGACTAGCGGGAGTTTTGAGACCCAGTACTTC
>.|TRBJ2-1|.|TRBV29-1
CSVDLLGAGDEQFF
TGCAGCGTTGATCTCTTGGGGGCTGGGGATGAGCAGTTCTTC
>.|TRBJ1-1|.|TRBV19
CASSIDSTIPGTEAFF
TGTGCCAGTAGTATAGATTCAACTATACCGGGGACTGAAGCTTTCTTT
>.|TRBJ2-7|.|TRBV4-2
CASSNRELNEQYF
TGTGCCAGCAGCAACAGGGAGCTGAACGAGCAGTACTTC
>.|TRBJ2-2|.|TRBV4-3
CASSQPQGTGRDTGELFF
TGCGCCAGCAGCCAACCCCAGGGAACTGGGCGGGACACCGGGGAGCTGTTTTTT
>.|TRBJ1-1|few|TRBV6-5
CASSYSPRVEAFF
TGTGCCAGCAGTTACTCGCCCCGAGTGGAGGCTTTCTTT
>.|TRBJ2-7|.|TRBV28
CASTGTAGWEQYF
TGTGCCAGCACTGGCACAGCGGGCTGGGAGCAGTACTTC
>.|TRBJ1-4|once|TRBV27
CASSLSGVILFF
TGTGCCAGCAGTTTATCAGGGGTAATACTGTTTTTT
>.|TRBJ2-7|few|TRBV11-3
CASSQYREGVYEQYF
TGTGCCAGCAGCCAATACAGGGAAGGGGTTTACGAGCAGTACTTC
>.|TRBJ2-1|.|TRBV14
CASSQGTYYNEQFF
TGTGCCAGCAGCCAAGGGACATACTACAATGAGCAGTTCTTC
>TRBD1|TRBJ1-5|.|TRBV13
CASSFRGRGNQPQHF
TGTGCCAGCAGCTTTAGGGGGCGAGGGAATCAGCCCCAGCATTTT
>.|TRBJ2-5|.|TRBV27
CATGRETQYF
TGTGCCACCGGCCGAGAGACCCAGTACTTC
>TRBD1|TRBJ1-5|.|TRBV5-5
CASSWGPGQGRGNQPQHF
TGTGCCAGCAGCTGGGGCCCGGGACAGGGAAGGGGCAATCAGCCCCAGCATTTT